Presented here are 31 T cell receptor beta chains from one specimen sequenced in a study of patients and donors after allogeneic stem cell transplantation. TCRdb reprocessed the RT-PCR reads via MiXCR and lists one record per CDR3 protein. This table holds fewer than 500,000 distinct CDR3 sequences, 16% found once. Sequencing input: blood, either unsorted or a sorted T cell fraction (not recorded which). The receptors shown here come from a human donor who was either an allogeneic HSCT recipient or a stem cell or donor lymphocyte infusion donor (not recorded which). It is not recorded whose cells these are; they may come from a transplant donor.

The chain couples TRBV9 to TRBJ2-5; 9 positions agree with TRBD2. The trim removed 3 bases at V and 4 bases at J, leaving 4 bases unmatched. The CDR3 consists of 14 residues. Germline CDR1 reads SGDLS; CDR2 reads YYNGEE. The CDR3 here is CASSGSGRPETQYF. The CDR3 DNA sequence: TGTGCCAGCAGCGGAAGCGGGAGGCCAGAGACCCAGTACTTC.

This clonotype came up many times. The CDR3 spells CASSLGGVTEAFF. In nucleotides, the CDR3 is TGCGCCAGCAGCTTGGGGGGCGTCACTGAAGCTTTCTTT. V is TRBV5-1 and J is TRBJ1-1, with D maybe TRBD1 (5 bases). V was clipped by 0 bases and J by 4 bases, with 7 bases between them. The CDR3 is made up of 13 amino acids. Germline lookup yields CDR1 SGHRS and CDR2 YFSETQ.

This clonotype was counted only a few times. This chain connects TRBV10-3 to TRBJ2-3; 7 nucleotides line up with TRBD1. V lost 0 bases and J lost 2; bases outside the gene matches: 5. Germline CDR1 reads ENHRY; CDR2 reads SYGVKD. CDR3 length: 16 residues. The CDR3 DNA sequence: TGTGCCATCAGTGAGTCTAACAGGGGTGTCACAGATACGCAGTATTTT. It yields the protein CAISESNRGVTDTQYF.

This clonotype was observed a handful of times. This chain joins TRBV6-9 and TRBJ2-3, with 12 bases aligning to TRBD2. Germline CDR1 and CDR2: MNHGY and SVAAGI. V shed 2 bases, J shed 3 bases, and the junction held 24 bases outside the gene matches. The CDR3 covers 23 residues. CDR3 residues: CASSYTSGRGRRTSGISTDTQYF. Here the CDR3 DNA reads TGTGCCAGCAGTTATACGAGCGGCCGGGGACGGCGGACTAGCGGGATATCGACAGATACGCAGTATTTT.

The count of this clonotype is one. The chain recombines TRBV10-3 with TRBJ2-3, with 11 positions matching TRBD2. J was trimmed by 5 bases and V by 2 bases; bases with no gene match: 0. CDR1 and CDR2 (germline): ENHRY, SYGVKD. The CDR3 length is 14 residues. The DNA for the CDR3 is TGTGCCATCAGTGAGGGGACTAGCGGAGATACGCAGTATTTT. Protein: CAISEGTSGDTQYF.

In this sample, this clonotype turned up many times. The chain employs TRBV4-3 and TRBJ2-2; TRBD1 aligns across 7 bases. The CDR3 is made up of 18 amino acids. After removal of 4 bases from V and 1 base from J, the junction contained 12 bases not matched to a gene. Germline lookup yields CDR1 LGHNA and CDR2 YSLEER. The CDR3 sequence: CASSPVISGTVNTGELFF. Here the CDR3 DNA reads TGCGCCAGCAGCCCTGTAATTTCCGGGACAGTGAACACCGGGGAGCTGTTTTTT.

The chain recombines TRBV7-2 with TRBJ1-4; 7 bases are shared with TRBD1. Per the germline V gene, CDR1 is SGHTA and CDR2 is FQGNSA. V dropped 5 bases and J dropped 8; count of bases not matched to a gene: 14. CDR3 length: 16 residues. The CDR3 DNA sequence: TGTGCCAGCAGCCCCCATCCGACAGGGTTGGAGGAAAAACTGTTTTTT. Protein product: CASSPHPTGLEEKLFF. Full variable domain (missing parts from reference TRBV7-2 and TRBJ1-4): GAGVSQSPSNKVTEKGKDVELRCDPISGHTALYWYRQSLGQGLEFLIYFQGNSAPDKSGLPSDRFSAERTGGSVSTLTIQRTQQEDSAVYLCASSPHPTGLEEKLFFGSGTQLSVL.

The CDR3 DNA follows: TGTGCCAGCAGCCAAATTTCCGGGGGGCCGCAAGAGACCCAGTACTTC. Translation gives CASSQISGGPQETQYF. This chain uses TRBV3-1 with TRBJ2-5, with D tentatively TRBD2 (7 bases). In germline, CDR1 is LGHDT, CDR2 YNNKEL (reference sequence). The CDR3 length is 16 residues. V shed 2 bases and J shed 2 bases, with 15 bases lying between them.

In this sample, this clonotype turned up many times. The chain is built from TRBV2 and TRBJ2-1; D is possibly TRBD2 (6 bases). This CDR3 spans 13 amino acids. CDR1 and CDR2 (germline): SNHLY, FYNNEI. The V end lost 6 bases, the J end lost 6 bases, and 12 bases lay between the germline ends. The CDR3 DNA sequence: TGTGCCAGCAGCCGGGAGTCGTTCAATGAGCAGTTCTTC. Its protein is CASSRESFNEQFF.

The chain joins TRBV5-1 to TRBJ2-5, with D possibly matching TRBD2 (7 bases). The V end lost 1 base, the J end lost 4 bases, and 11 bases lay between the germline ends. The CDR3 sequence is 14 residues long. Germline V gene lookup returns CDR1 SGHRS and CDR2 YFSETQ. CDR3 residues: CASSLKGGSETQYF. CDR3 DNA: TGCGCCAGCAGCTTGAAGGGGGGGTCAGAGACCCAGTACTTC.

The sample holds many counts of this clonotype. The rearrangement links TRBV24-1 to TRBJ2-1, with 7 bases fitting TRBD1. CDR1 is KGHDR, CDR2 SFDVKD, per germline. Trimming cost V 3 bases and J 9 bases; bases outside gene matches: 7. The CDR3 extends over 14 amino acids. CDR3 nucleotides: TGTGCCACCAGTGATCCACAGGGGTCCGGTGAGCAGTTCTTC. This encodes CATSDPQGSGEQFF.

The V call is TRBV19, the J call TRBJ1-1; D perhaps matches TRBD1 (6 bases). Germline-derived CDR1 and CDR2 are LNHDA and SQIVND (reference sequence). The CDR3 has 15 amino acids. Trimming left V 6 bases short and J 4 bases short, with 18 bases between. Written as DNA, the CDR3 is TGTGCCAGTAGAGGGGAGGGGGGCTTGGGCACTGAAGCTTTCTTT. Its translation: CASRGEGGLGTEAFF.

This clonotype was counted between two and nine times. The rearrangement joins TRBV5-1 to TRBJ2-1, with no clear D. Trimming stripped 3 bases from V and 0 bases from J, with 7 bases between. Germline loops: CDR1 SGHRS, CDR2 YFSETQ. The CDR3 covers 14 residues. CDR3 in DNA: TGCGCCAGCAGCTCATCGGGCTCCTACAATGAGCAGTTCTTC. Translation gives CASSSSGSYNEQFF.

This rearrangement joins TRBV7-9 to TRBJ2-2; no clear D gene. The germline V gene encodes CDR1 SEHNR and CDR2 FQNEAQ (reference sequence). V lost 7 bases, J lost 8 bases, and 8 bases lay in between. CDR3 length: 11 amino acids. Here the CDR3 DNA reads TGTGCCAGCAAGCTCAGGGGGGAGCTGTTTTTT. Protein: CASKLRGELFF.

This clonotype occurred many times. The chain employs TRBV9 and TRBJ2-2, with D maybe TRBD1 (5 bases). V was cut by 4 bases and J by 0 bases, with 13 bases left in between. This CDR3 spans 16 amino acids. From germline, CDR1 is SGDLS and CDR2 YYNGEE. The CDR3 loop is CASSMGYRSNTGELFF. Here the CDR3 DNA reads TGTGCCAGCAGCATGGGCTACAGGTCGAACACCGGGGAGCTGTTTTTT.

This chain connects TRBV5-1 to TRBJ2-3; D not resolved. Germline values: CDR1 SGHRS, CDR2 YFSETQ. The CDR3 is made up of 15 amino acids. V gave up 4 bases and J gave up 4 bases, with 16 bases separating them. The CDR3 nucleotides are TGCGCCAGCAGCGTACGCTCAACCCCGTCAGATACGCAGTATTTT. Translating it yields CASSVRSTPSDTQYF.

This clonotype appeared a few times. The chain couples TRBV24-1 to TRBJ1-2; D possibly corresponds to TRBD1 (6 bases). The CDR3 totals 13 residues. Germline lookup yields CDR1 KGHDR and CDR2 SFDVKD. Trimming shortened V by 4 bases and J by 8 bases, and 13 bases separated the two germline ends. The CDR3 nucleotides read TGTGCCACCAGTGAGGGGGCAGGGAACGGCTACACCTTC. Translated, it gives CATSEGAGNGYTF.

V is TRBV18 and J is TRBJ2-3, with TRBD1 matching 11 bases. Trimming removed 8 bases from V and 5 bases from J; junction bases left unmatched: 9. CDR1 KGHSH and CDR2 LQKENI come from the germline V gene. The CDR3 has 15 residues. CDR3 nucleotide sequence: TGTGCCAGCCGCCTGGGACAGGGGGAAGGAGATACGCAGTATTTT. Translated, it gives CASRLGQGEGDTQYF.

This clonotype was detected a few times. The chain uses TRBV29-1 and TRBJ2-3; TRBD1 aligns across 8 bases. Germline CDR1 and CDR2: SQVTM and ANQGSEA. This CDR3 comprises 13 residues. V lost 7 bases, J lost 7 bases, and 10 bases stayed unmatched. The CDR3 DNA is TGCAGCGCAGGGACAGGAACGAGAAATACGCAGTATTTT. This gives the protein CSAGTGTRNTQYF.

This clonotype was counted a few times. J is TRBJ1-2 and V is TRBV6-6; the D gene is possibly TRBD1 (5 bases). Per germline, CDR1 MNHNY and CDR2 SVGAGI (reference sequence). The CDR3 extends over 13 amino acids. Between the trimmed V and J ends, which lost 8 bases and 6 bases, there was a span of 16 bases. For the CDR3, the DNA is TGTGCCAGCGCCCGCGCTCAGGGTAATGGCTACACCTTC. The encoded protein is CASARAQGNGYTF.

Here the CDR3 reads CASSRGTGGLNEQFF. Written as DNA, the CDR3 is TGTGCCAGCAGTCGCGGGACAGGGGGCTTGAATGAGCAGTTCTTC. The V gene is TRBV6-1, the J gene TRBJ2-1; 12 bases match TRBD1. Germline CDR1 MNHNS, CDR2 SASEGT. The CDR3 length is 15 residues. V lost 5 bases, J lost 7 bases, and 6 bases stayed unmatched.

Comments on this clonotype: A much larger clone sits a single nucleotide away, making a read error possible. The chain couples TRBV29-1 to TRBJ2-2; unclear D gene. Trimming stripped 4 bases from V and 0 bases from J, with 6 bases between. Germline assignment: CDR1 SQVTM and CDR2 ANQGSEA. This CDR3 spans 13 amino acids. The CDR3 DNA follows: TGCAGCGTTGGGATACCGAACACCGGGGAGCTGTTTTTT. Encoded protein: CSVGIPNTGELFF.

This clonotype has a handful of counts. The CDR3 region is CASSPLGDYGYTF. The CDR3 DNA follows: TGTGCCAGCTCACCACTCGGAGACTATGGCTACACCTTC. The chain uses TRBV18 and TRBJ1-2; D is undetermined. Germline CDR1 and CDR2: KGHSH and LQKENI. V lost 1 base and J 3 bases, leaving 6 bases between the germline ends. The CDR3 runs 13 residues. Combining the CDR3 with reference TRBV18 and TRBJ1-2 gives the whole variable domain NAGVMQNPRHLVRRRGQEARLRCSPMKGHSHVYWYRQLPEEGLKFMVYLQKENIIDESGMPKERFSAEFPKEGPSILRIQQVVRGDSAAYFCASSPLGDYGYTFGSGTRLTVV.

The chain is built from TRBV4-1 and TRBJ1-6, with 10 positions matching TRBD1. The CDR3 runs 19 residues. Germline V gene sequence: CDR1 MGHRA, CDR2 YSYEKL. After removal of 0 bases from V and 6 bases from J, the junction contained 11 bases not matched to a gene. The CDR3 spells CASSQELGGQGIPNSPLHF. CDR3 nucleotide sequence: TGCGCCAGCAGCCAAGAATTAGGGGGACAGGGGATCCCTAATTCACCCCTCCACTTT.

There are many counts of this clonotype. The chain uses TRBV20-1 and TRBJ2-1; 11 bases agree with TRBD2. Germline V gene data show CDR1 as DFQATT and CDR2 as SNEGSKA (reference sequence). J was trimmed by 0 bases and V by 3 bases; bases with no gene match: 7. The CDR3 length is 17 residues. The CDR3 protein is CSARSPSGRSSYNEQFF. In DNA form, the CDR3 reads TGCAGTGCTAGGTCGCCTAGCGGGAGGAGCTCCTACAATGAGCAGTTCTTC.

This clonotype was counted at least ten times. The chain employs TRBV2 and TRBJ2-2; weak D call: TRBD2 (6 bases). V was shortened by 9 bases and J by 4 bases, with 6 bases between the two germline ends. Germline CDR1 reads SNHLY; CDR2 reads FYNNEI. This CDR3 contains 11 residues. The CDR3 region is CARGGTGELFF. CDR3 in DNA: TGTGCCAGGGGGGGCACCGGGGAGCTGTTTTTT. Supplemented by reference TRBV2 and TRBJ2-2, the full variable domain reads EPEVTQTPSHQVTQMGQEVILRCVPISNHLYFYWYRQILGQKVEFLVSFYNNEISEKSEIFDDQFSVERPDGSNFTLKIRSTKLEDSAMYFCARGGTGELFFGEGSRLTVL.

The V gene is TRBV7-2, the J gene TRBJ2-3; 16 positions match TRBD2. After removal of 5 bases from V and 5 bases from J, the junction contained 7 bases not matched to a gene. The CDR3 consists of 17 residues. CDR1 SGHTA and CDR2 FQGNSA come from the germline V gene. The DNA of the CDR3 is TGTGCCAGCAGCCCCCCGGGACTAGCGGGGGGGCAAGATACGCAGTATTTT. Translated: CASSPPGLAGGQDTQYF.

The rearrangement uses TRBV5-1 and TRBJ1-2; D gene unclear. Germline CDR1 and CDR2: SGHRS and YFSETQ. The CDR3 has 21 residues. V lost 7 bases and J 1 base, leaving 35 bases between the germline ends. The CDR3 DNA is TGCGCCAGCTCAACCTCGACGGCCGGACGAAAACCAACAAGGAATAACTATGGCTACACCTTC. Protein sequence: CASSTSTAGRKPTRNNYGYTF.

This clonotype was seen only a few times. This sequence joins TRBV5-1 and TRBJ2-2; D perhaps matches TRBD2 (6 bases). The germline V gene encodes CDR1 SGHRS and CDR2 YFSETQ. This CDR3 contains 15 residues. With 2 bases removed from V and 2 bases from J, the gap between germline ends came to 10 bases. CDR3 bases: TGCGCCAGCAGCTTTGGGGGGATAAACACCGGGGAGCTGTTTTTT. Its protein product is CASSFGGINTGELFF.

This clonotype showed up just once. The rearrangement uses TRBV18 and TRBJ2-3, with 7 bases identical to TRBD1. The V segment lost 4 bases and the J segment 0 bases; nucleotides outside the gene matches: 7. CDR3 length: 16 amino acids. The V gene's germline CDR1 is KGHSH and CDR2 LQKENI. The CDR3 protein is CASSHQQGSSTDTQYF. The DNA for the CDR3 is TGTGCCAGCTCACATCAACAGGGGTCTAGCACAGATACGCAGTATTTT.

This clonotype was detected a few times. This CDR3 is CSVGGTGNTIYF. CDR3 bases: TGCAGCGTTGGAGGGACTGGAAACACCATATATTTT. This rearrangement joins TRBV29-1 to TRBJ1-3; D is undetermined. V lost 4 bases and J lost 2, with 6 bases in between. The CDR3 spans 12 residues. The germline CDR1 and CDR2 sequences are SQVTM and ANQGSEA.